This T cell receptor beta chain was captured by sequencing in a study of blood T cell repertoires in COVID-19. For the study at large: Italy, Spain and the United States were the sources of the convalescent and acute COVID-19 samples. PBMCs, B-cell-depleted T cells, or T cells provided the cDNA or gDNA that made up the material.

This clone was detected only a few times. Other DNA sequences in the sample encode the same CDR3. The CDR3 extends over 15 amino acids. Unmatched junction bases numbered 5, after V lost 6 bases and J lost 4 bases. Germline values: CDR1 MDHEN, CDR2 SYDVKM. The Seattle patients, enrolled during active infection, were followed longitudinally. This table comes from immunoSEQ multiplex PCR, and its TCRdb copy is limited to in-frame clones, with some not included. This sample carries some 390,000 clones, 70% to 90% of them seen once, and the ten largest clones take roughly 2%. This TCR came from a woman aged 55-75 years with COVID-19, enrolled during active disease. This chain connects TRBV28 to TRBJ2-1; TRBD2 agrees at 11 bases. Specimen: peripheral blood. The DNA of the CDR3 is TGTGCCAGCAGCTTACTAGCGGGGGCTTACAATGAGCAGTTCTTC. This encodes CASSLLAGAYNEQFF.